Sequencing of this T cell receptor (beta chain) was carried out in a study of post-analysis software for immune sequencing data. As regards this clonotype: Its antigen is unknown.

The TCR beta cDNA libraries carried unique molecular identifiers. TCRdb analysed the PCR reads with MiXCR anew, one entry per CDR3 protein. The sample holds roughly 800,000 distinct CDR3 sequences, around 27% seen once. Study-wide results and caveats: Roughly 5 TRBV segments were significantly more frequent in patients than in controls. TRBV5-6, TRBV5-1 and TRBV20-1 were among these segments.

Germline V CDR1 and CDR2: MRHNA, SNTAGT. The ends lost 4 bases at V and 0 bases at J; junction bases unmatched: 1. The CDR3 contains 15 residues. This chain links TRBV6-4 with TRBJ2-1; 9 bases line up with TRBD2. The receptor was derived from a girl aged 10-17 years with multiple sclerosis. Sample: blood. DNA for the CDR3: TGTGCCAGCAGTGCTAGCGGGGTCTCCTACAATGAGCAGTTCTTC. Protein: CASSASGVSYNEQFF.